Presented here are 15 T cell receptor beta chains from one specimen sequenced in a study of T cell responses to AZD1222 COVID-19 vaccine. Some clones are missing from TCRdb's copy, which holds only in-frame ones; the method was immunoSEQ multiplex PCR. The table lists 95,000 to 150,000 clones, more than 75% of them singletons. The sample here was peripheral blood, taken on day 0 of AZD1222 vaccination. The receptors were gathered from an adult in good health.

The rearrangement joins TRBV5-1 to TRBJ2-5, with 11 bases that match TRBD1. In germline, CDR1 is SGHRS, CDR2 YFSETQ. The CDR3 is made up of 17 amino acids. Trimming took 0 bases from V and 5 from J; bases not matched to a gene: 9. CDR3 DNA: TGCGCCAGCAGCTTGGTTCCCGGACAGGGGGCGGGGGAGACCCAGTACTTC. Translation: CASSLVPGQGAGETQYF.

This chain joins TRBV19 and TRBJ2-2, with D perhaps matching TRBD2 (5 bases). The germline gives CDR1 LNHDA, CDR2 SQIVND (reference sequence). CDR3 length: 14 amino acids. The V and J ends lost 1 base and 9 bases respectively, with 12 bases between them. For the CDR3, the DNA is TGTGCCAGTAGTATAGTTCCGGGGTCCAGGGAGCTGTTTTTT. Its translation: CASSIVPGSRELFF.

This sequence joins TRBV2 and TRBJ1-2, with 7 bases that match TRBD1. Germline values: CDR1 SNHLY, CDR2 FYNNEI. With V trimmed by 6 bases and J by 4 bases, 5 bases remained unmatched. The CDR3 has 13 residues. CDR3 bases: TGTGCCAGCAGGCCAGGGGGACTCTATGGCTACACCTTC. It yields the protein CASRPGGLYGYTF.

CDR3 amino acids: CASSFSGHGSEAFF. Here the CDR3 DNA reads TGTGCCAGCAGTTTTTCGGGACACGGGAGTGAAGCTTTCTTT. J is TRBJ1-1 and V is TRBV27; tentatively, D is TRBD1 (6 bases). V shed 3 bases and J shed 7 bases, with 15 bases lying between them. CDR3 length: 14 residues. Germline-derived CDR1 and CDR2 are MNHEY and SMNVEV (reference sequence).

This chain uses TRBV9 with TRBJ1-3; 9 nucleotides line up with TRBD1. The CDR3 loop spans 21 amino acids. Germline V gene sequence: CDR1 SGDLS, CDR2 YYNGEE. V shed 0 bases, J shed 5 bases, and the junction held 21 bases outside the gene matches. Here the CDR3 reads CASSVGEFGGQGALRRNTIYF. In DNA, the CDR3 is TGTGCCAGCAGCGTAGGTGAATTTGGGGGACAGGGAGCCCTGAGAAGAAACACCATATATTTT.

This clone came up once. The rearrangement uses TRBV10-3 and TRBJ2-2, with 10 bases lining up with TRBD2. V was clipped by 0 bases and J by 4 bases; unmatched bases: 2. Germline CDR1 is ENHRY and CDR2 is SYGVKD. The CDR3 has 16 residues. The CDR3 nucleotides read TGTGCCATCAGTGAGTCAAGCGGGGGGGTCACCGGGGAGCTGTTTTTT. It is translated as CAISESSGGVTGELFF.

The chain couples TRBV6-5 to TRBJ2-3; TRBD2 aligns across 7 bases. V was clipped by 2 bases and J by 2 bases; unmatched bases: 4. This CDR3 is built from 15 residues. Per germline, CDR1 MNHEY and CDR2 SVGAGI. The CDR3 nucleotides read TGTGCCAGCAGTTACGCGGGAGCAAACACAGATACGCAGTATTTT. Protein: CASSYAGANTDTQYF.

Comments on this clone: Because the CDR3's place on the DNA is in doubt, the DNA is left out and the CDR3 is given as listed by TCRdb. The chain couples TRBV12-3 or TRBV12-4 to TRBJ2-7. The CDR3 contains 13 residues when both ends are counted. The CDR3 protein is CASSFGAGYEQYF.

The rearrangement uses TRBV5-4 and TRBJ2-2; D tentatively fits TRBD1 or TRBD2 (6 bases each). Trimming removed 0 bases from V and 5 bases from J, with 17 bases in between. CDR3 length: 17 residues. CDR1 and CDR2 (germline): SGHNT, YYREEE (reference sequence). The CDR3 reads CASSLGGPGVGTGELFF. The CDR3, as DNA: TGTGCCAGCAGCTTGGGGGGGCCGGGGGTAGGGACCGGGGAGCTGTTTTTT. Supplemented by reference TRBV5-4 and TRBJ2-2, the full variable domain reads ETGVTQSPTHLIKTRGQQVTLRCSSQSGHNTVSWYQQALGQGPQFIFQYYREEENGRGNFPPRFSGLQFPNYSSELNVNALELDDSALYLCASSLGGPGVGTGELFFGEGSRLTVL.

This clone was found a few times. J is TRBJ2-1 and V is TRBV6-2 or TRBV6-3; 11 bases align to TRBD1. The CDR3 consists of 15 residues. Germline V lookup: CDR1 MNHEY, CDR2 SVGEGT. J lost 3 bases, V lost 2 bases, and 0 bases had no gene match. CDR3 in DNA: TGTGCCAGCAGTTACGGGACAGGGGGCTACAATGAGCAGTTCTTC. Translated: CASSYGTGGYNEQFF.

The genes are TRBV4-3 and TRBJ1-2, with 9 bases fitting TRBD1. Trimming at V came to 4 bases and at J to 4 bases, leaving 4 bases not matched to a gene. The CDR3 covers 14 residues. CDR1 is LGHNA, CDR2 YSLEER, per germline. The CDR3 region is CASSRGTGIYGYTF. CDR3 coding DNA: TGCGCCAGCAGCCGAGGGACAGGGATCTATGGCTACACCTTC.

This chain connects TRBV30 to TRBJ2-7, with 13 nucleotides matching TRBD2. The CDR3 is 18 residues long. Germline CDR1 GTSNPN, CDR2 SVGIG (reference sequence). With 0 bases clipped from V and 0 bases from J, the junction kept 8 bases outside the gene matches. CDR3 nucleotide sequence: TGTGCCTGGAGTGTACGTTTACTAGCGGGGGGGAGCTCCTACGAGCAGTACTTC. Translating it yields CAWSVRLLAGGSSYEQYF. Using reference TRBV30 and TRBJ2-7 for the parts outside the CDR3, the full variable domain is SQTIHQWPATLVQPVGSPLSLECTVEGTSNPNLYWYRQAAGRGLQLLFYSVGIGQISSEVPQNLSASRPQDRQFILSSKKLLLSDSGFYLCAWSVRLLAGGSSYEQYFGPGTRLTVT.

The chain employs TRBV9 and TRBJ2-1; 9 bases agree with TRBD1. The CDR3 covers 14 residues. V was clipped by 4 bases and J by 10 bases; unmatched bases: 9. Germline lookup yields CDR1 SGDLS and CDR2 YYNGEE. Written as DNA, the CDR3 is TGTGCCAGCAGCTTACGGACAGGGGTCATAGAGCAGTTCTTC. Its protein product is CASSLRTGVIEQFF. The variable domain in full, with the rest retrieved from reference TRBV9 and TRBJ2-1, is DSGVTQTPKHLITATGQRVTLRCSPRSGDLSVYWYQQSLDQGLQFLIQYYNGEERAKGNILERFSAQQFPDLHSELNLSSLELGDSALYFCASSLRTGVIEQFFGPGTRLTVL.

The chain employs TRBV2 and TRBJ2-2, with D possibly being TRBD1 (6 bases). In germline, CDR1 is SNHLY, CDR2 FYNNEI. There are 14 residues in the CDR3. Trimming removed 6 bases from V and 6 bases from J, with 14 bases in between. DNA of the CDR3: TGTGCCAGCAGCCGTACAGGGATCTCCGGGGAGCTGTTTTTT. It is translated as CASSRTGISGELFF.

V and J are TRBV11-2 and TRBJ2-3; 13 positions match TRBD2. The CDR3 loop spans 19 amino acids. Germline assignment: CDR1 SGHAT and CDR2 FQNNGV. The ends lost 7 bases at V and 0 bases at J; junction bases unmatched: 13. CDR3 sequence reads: CASTSLRGTSGTSTDTQYF. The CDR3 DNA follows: TGTGCCAGCACCTCCCTTAGGGGGACTAGCGGGACTAGCACAGATACGCAGTATTTT.